A selection of T cell receptor beta chains follows, all from one sample in a study of T cell changes during pregnancy in multiple sclerosis. Profiling relied on immunoSEQ multiplex PCR, and the TCRdb table lists in-frame clones only, not all of them. Seen here are under 65,000 clones, approximately 91% observed once, and the top ten hold around 0.61%. Sequenced here: CD4+ T cells from peripheral blood mononuclear cells, sampled after pregnancy. All receptors come from a female donor in good health, enrolled as a control in a pregnancy study. Each CDR3 is given with its conserved first and last residue.

TRBV30	TRBJ2-3	CAWRDRGSDTQYF
TRBV18	TRBJ1-1	CASSPQMNTEAFF
TRBV29-1	TRBJ2-5	CSVRTGRETQYF
TRBV6-5	TRBJ1-1	CASSSPNIHGEAFF
TRBV20-1	TRBJ1-2	CSATDYGYTF
TRBV2	TRBJ1-1	CASRLSFLNTEAFF
TRBV11-2	TRBJ1-1	CASSLERYTEAFF
TRBV20-1	TRBJ1-2	CSAGNYGYTF
TRBV25-1	TRBJ2-2	CASSPRFNTGELFF
TRBV7-9	TRBJ1-4	CASSFGRATNEKLFF
TRBV6-6	TRBJ1-2	CASSADRVDGYTF
TRBV9	TRBJ2-3	CASSVGTSGISDTQYF
TRBV4-2	TRBJ2-4	CASSQKISRIDKNIQYF